These 4 T cell receptor beta chains came from one sample sequenced in a study of T cell responses to AZD1222 COVID-19 vaccine. This table comes from immunoSEQ multiplex PCR, and its TCRdb copy is limited to in-frame clones, with some not included. In the table there are 25,000 to 30,000 clones, about nine tenths of which are singletons. The material sequenced was peripheral blood, taken 28 days after the second AZD1222 dose. Source of these receptors: an adult who received the AZD1222 COVID-19 vaccine.

The chain employs TRBV5-1 and TRBJ2-3, with D possibly matching TRBD2 (5 bases). CDR1 is SGHRS and CDR2 is YFSETQ in the germline V gene. CDR3 length: 16 residues. V was clipped by 3 bases and J by 3 bases, with 17 bases between them. As DNA, the CDR3 is TGCGCCAGCAGCTCAAACGCCGGGAACCCAACAGATACGCAGTATTTT. Translation: CASSSNAGNPTDTQYF.

The rearrangement uses TRBV24-1 and TRBJ1-1, with D tentatively TRBD1 (5 bases). The CDR3 consists of 13 residues. V shed 9 bases and J shed 4 bases, with 14 bases lying between them. Per the germline V gene, CDR1 is KGHDR and CDR2 is SFDVKD. The CDR3 nucleotides are TGTGCCACCGAGGGACTGGAGGGCACTGAAGCTTTCTTT. Protein: CATEGLEGTEAFF.

This sequence joins TRBV9 and TRBJ1-3; 7 bases are a match to TRBD1. The V gene end was trimmed by 4 bases and the J gene end by 7 bases; junction bases not matched to a gene: 8. The CDR3 runs to 14 residues. The V gene's germline CDR1 is SGDLS and CDR2 YYNGEE. CDR3 nucleotide sequence: TGTGCCAGCAGCCTCCGGGACAGCCATAACACCATATATTTT. Its protein product is CASSLRDSHNTIYF.

The gene calls are TRBV9 and TRBJ1-4, with a possible D match to TRBD1 (5 bases). The V gene lost 1 base and the J gene lost 8 bases, with 12 bases spanning the gap. CDR1 and CDR2 from the germline V gene are SGDLS and YYNGEE. This CDR3 is 14 amino acids long. The CDR3 spells CASSVQGGGEKLFF. In DNA, the CDR3 is TGTGCCAGCAGCGTACAGGGAGGTGGAGAAAAACTGTTTTTT.